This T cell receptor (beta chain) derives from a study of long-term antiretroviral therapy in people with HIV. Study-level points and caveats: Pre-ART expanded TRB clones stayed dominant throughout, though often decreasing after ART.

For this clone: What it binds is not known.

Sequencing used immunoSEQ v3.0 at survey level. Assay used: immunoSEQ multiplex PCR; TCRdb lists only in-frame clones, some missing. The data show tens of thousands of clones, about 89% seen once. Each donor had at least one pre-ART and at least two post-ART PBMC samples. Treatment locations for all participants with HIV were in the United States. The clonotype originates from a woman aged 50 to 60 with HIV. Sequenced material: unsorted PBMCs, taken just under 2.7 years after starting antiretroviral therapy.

The CDR3 DNA sequence: TGTGCCAGCAGCTCCCCGAGCCGGACTAGCGGGGGCACAGATACGCAGTATTTT. Translating gives CASSSPSRTSGGTDTQYF. The chain joins TRBV7-8 to TRBJ2-3, with 12 bases that match TRBD2. Germline CDR1 SGHVS, CDR2 FQNEAQ. The CDR3 consists of 18 residues. The V and J ends lost 4 bases and 1 base, in that order; junction bases with no gene match: 9. The full variable domain, its missing parts supplied by reference TRBV7-8 and TRBJ2-3, is GAGVSQSPRYKVAKRGQDVALRCDPISGHVSLFWYQQALGQGPEFLTYFQNEAQLDKSGLPSDRFFAERPEGSVSTLKIQRTQQEDSAVYLCASSSPSRTSGGTDTQYFGPGTRLTVL.